These T cell receptor beta chains were read from a single sample in a study of Ad26.COV2.S vaccination and SARS-CoV-2 variants. Clones were sequenced by immunoSEQ multiplex PCR, and TCRdb holds only the in-frame ones, with some missing. This sample has a few hundred thousand clones; approximately 87% occur once, and the top ten carry 3.6%. This specimen consisted of peripheral blood, obtained in a trial of Ad26.COV2.S vaccine versus placebo. The receptors stem from a person between 18 and 65 years old who received the Ad26.COV2.S COVID-19 vaccine or a placebo. The conserved cysteine and the conserved F or W are not part of the CDR3 here. D genes are given only for firm matches.

d_call	v_call	cdr3_aa
-	TRBV19	ASSIVARAADTQY
-	TRBV18	ASSLDRDDEQY
TRBD1	TRBV5-1	ASSQDRGPFGLF
TRBD1	TRBV3-1/TRBV3-2	ASSLQGATGYT
-	TRBV3-1/TRBV3-2	ASSDTSRTRPRYMNTEAF
-	TRBV6-2/TRBV6-3	ASSYLRGVEQY
-	TRBV28	ASIRGGDTEAF
TRBD1	TRBV4-3	ASSPGTGSGANVLT
-	TRBV28	ATFSLRDPKSGNTIY
-	TRBV29-1	SVEETVTYEQY
TRBD1	TRBV28	ASSLGDRTGNEQF
-	TRBV29-1	SVTGISSYNEQF
TRBD1	TRBV10-3	AIRDGQGHSYEQY
-	TRBV3-1/TRBV3-2	ASSQEGTRGNSPLH
-	TRBV5-6	ASSLGLAKSLTEAF
-	TRBV19	ASSPPLSGANVLT
-	TRBV27	ASSLSGGGATYSNQPQH
-	TRBV19	ASSIGESNQPQH
TRBD1	TRBV3-1/TRBV3-2	ASSQASRGQSFSGNTIY